This is a list of T cell receptor beta chains from one sample in a study of blood T cell repertoires in COVID-19. The assay was immunoSEQ multiplex PCR, and TCRdb's table has in-frame clones only and misses some. This table holds more than 100,000 clones, around three quarters found once. The sequenced sample consisted of peripheral blood. The receptors were sampled from a man aged 60 to 75 with active or convalescent COVID-19. The CDR3 runs from the conserved cysteine through the conserved F or W. D genes are given only for firm matches. The size of a clone is reported for some rows only, either as once, few or many, or as a class for expanded clones.

J: TRBJ2-2
V: TRBV29-1
size: .
D: TRBD1
CDR3: CSVGTGYGELFF
DNA: TGCAGCGTTGGGACAGGGTACGGGGAGCTGTTTTTT

J: TRBJ1-6
V: TRBV5-1
size: .
D: TRBD1
CDR3: CASSLGRGHNNSPLHF
DNA: TGCGCCAGCAGCTTGGGTAGGGGGCACAATAATTCACCCCTCCACTTT

J: TRBJ2-7
V: TRBV5-4
size: .
D: .
CDR3: CASSLDRTTYEQYF
DNA: TGTGCCAGCAGCTTGGACAGAACAACCTACGAGCAGTACTTC

J: TRBJ2-2
V: TRBV2
size: .
D: TRBD1
CDR3: CASSEQGAGELFF
DNA: TGTGCCAGCAGTGAACAGGGGGCCGGGGAGCTGTTTTTT

J: TRBJ2-5
V: TRBV18
size: .
D: TRBD2
CDR3: CASSPGLEEETQYF
DNA: TGTGCCAGCTCACCGGGACTAGAAGAAGAGACCCAGTACTTC

J: TRBJ1-2
V: TRBV5-4
size: once
D: .
CDR3: CASSPGGGNANYGYTF
DNA: TGTGCCAGCAGCCCGGGCGGGGGGAATGCTAACTATGGCTACACCTTC

J: TRBJ2-5
V: TRBV6-5
size: .
D: .
CDR3: CASRRGPQETQYF
DNA: TGTGCCAGCAGGCGGGGCCCCCAAGAGACCCAGTACTTC

J: TRBJ1-1
V: TRBV7-2
size: .
D: TRBD1
CDR3: CASSQQGTEAFF
DNA: TGTGCCAGCAGCCAACAGGGGACTGAAGCTTTCTTT

J: TRBJ2-5
V: TRBV19
size: once
D: .
CDR3: CASSMTREETQYF
DNA: TGTGCCAGTAGTATGACTAGAGAAGAGACCCAGTACTTC

J: TRBJ2-7
V: TRBV6-6
size: few
D: .
CDR3: CASSSPGNPYEQYF
DNA: TGTGCCAGCAGTTCACCCGGGAACCCCTACGAGCAGTACTTC

J: TRBJ1-1
V: TRBV7-6
size: .
D: .
CDR3: CASSLAYRGNTEAFF
DNA: TGTGCCAGCAGCTTAGCGTATCGCGGCAACACTGAAGCTTTCTTT

J: TRBJ1-1
V: TRBV7-9
size: .
D: .
CDR3: CASSLALGYSNTEAFF
DNA: TGTGCCAGCAGCTTAGCGCTCGGGTACTCGAACACTGAAGCTTTCTTT

J: TRBJ2-7
V: TRBV5-1
size: few
D: TRBD2
CDR3: CASSLAGRAGYEQYF
DNA: TGCGCCAGCAGCTTGGCCGGGAGGGCCGGGTACGAGCAGTACTTC

J: TRBJ1-4
V: TRBV2
size: .
D: .
CDR3: CASSEAGVNEKLFF
DNA: TGTGCCAGCAGTGAGGCGGGGGTAAATGAAAAACTGTTTTTT

J: TRBJ1-6
V: TRBV5-1
size: .
D: .
CDR3: CASAESYGVSPLHF
DNA: TGCGCCAGCGCCGAGAGTTACGGTGTATCACCCCTCCACTTT

J: TRBJ1-2
V: TRBV11-2
size: .
D: TRBD1
CDR3: CASSSGQGAQGYTF
DNA: TGTGCCAGCAGCTCTGGACAGGGGGCGCAGGGCTACACCTTC

J: TRBJ2-1
V: TRBV4-2
size: .
D: .
CDR3: CASSQEWHEQFF
DNA: TGTGCCAGCAGCCAAGAATGGCATGAGCAGTTCTTC

J: TRBJ2-7
V: TRBV6-1
size: .
D: .
CDR3: CASSEAGESYEQYF
DNA: TGTGCCAGCAGTGAAGCTGGAGAGTCCTACGAGCAGTACTTC

J: TRBJ1-2
V: TRBV29-1
size: .
D: TRBD1
CDR3: CSVGQGNSGGYTF
DNA: TGCAGCGTTGGACAGGGAAACTCGGGTGGCTACACCTTC

J: TRBJ1-2
V: TRBV12-3/TRBV12-4
size: few
D: .
CDR3: CASSLSFRYGYTF
DNA: TGTGCCAGCAGTTTAAGTTTTAGATATGGCTACACCTTC

J: TRBJ1-1
V: TRBV15
size: few
D: .
CDR3: CATSTEVRNTEAFF
DNA: TGTGCCACCAGCACCGAGGTCAGGAACACTGAAGCTTTCTTT

J: TRBJ2-2
V: TRBV28
size: .
D: .
CDR3: CASSPRTNTGELFF
DNA: TGTGCCAGCAGTCCGCGGACGAACACCGGGGAGCTGTTTTTT

J: TRBJ2-7
V: TRBV28
size: .
D: TRBD1
CDR3: CASSRPTGSSPYEQYF
DNA: TGTGCCAGCAGCCGACCGACAGGGTCCTCGCCTTACGAGCAGTACTTC

J: TRBJ2-2
V: TRBV28
size: .
D: TRBD1
CDR3: CASSFRGQIPTGELFF
DNA: TGTGCCAGCAGTTTTAGGGGACAGATCCCCACCGGGGAGCTGTTTTTT

J: TRBJ2-3
V: TRBV28
size: .
D: TRBD2
CDR3: CASSYSSPASGRAMTQYF
DNA: TGTGCCAGCAGCTACTCTTCTCCGGCTAGCGGGAGGGCCATGACGCAGTATTTT

J: TRBJ1-2
V: TRBV28
size: .
D: TRBD1
CDR3: CASRVGQSRRGYTF
DNA: TGTGCCAGCAGGGTGGGACAGTCCAGGCGTGGCTACACCTTC

J: TRBJ2-3
V: TRBV9
size: .
D: .
CDR3: CASSVRGAEDTQYF
DNA: TGTGCCAGCAGCGTACGGGGGGCCGAGGATACGCAGTATTTT

J: TRBJ1-2
V: TRBV5-1
size: .
D: .
CDR3: CASRQGGSNYGYTF
DNA: TGCGCCAGCAGGCAAGGAGGTTCTAACTATGGCTACACCTTC

J: TRBJ1-2
V: TRBV7-9
size: .
D: .
CDR3: CASQGSNYGYTF
DNA: TGTGCCAGCCAGGGCTCTAACTATGGCTACACCTTC

J: TRBJ2-5
V: TRBV11-2
size: .
D: .
CDR3: CASSLVGGGTGETQYF
DNA: TGTGCCAGCAGCTTAGTAGGGGGGGGCACAGGAGAGACCCAGTACTTC

J: TRBJ2-2
V: TRBV28
size: .
D: .
CDR3: CASSPNGQFRAGELFF
DNA: TGTGCCAGCAGTCCTAACGGACAGTTTAGGGCCGGGGAGCTGTTTTTT

J: TRBJ2-3
V: TRBV6-2/TRBV6-3
size: .
D: .
CDR3: CASSSWTSTDTQYF
DNA: TGTGCCAGCAGTTCATGGACTAGCACAGATACGCAGTATTTT